Listed below are T cell receptor beta chains from one sample, sequenced in a study of T-cell memory formation after mild COVID-19. TCRdb reprocessed the 5' RACE reads with MiXCR, giving one entry per CDR3 protein. In the table there are approximately 210,000 distinct CDR3 sequences, about 10% of which are singletons. The specimen sequenced was PBMCs or a T cell subset sorted from them (not recorded which). Receptors originate from a man aged 18-30 years who had mild COVID-19 (a few samples of this study predate the infection). Cell type and time point are not known. Both conserved end residues are part of each CDR3. A D gene is named only where the DNA matches it firmly. Size values are once, few and many counts, or a class for expanded clones, and some rows have none.

j_gene | v_gene | d_gene | abundance | CDR3aa | CDR3nt
TRBJ2-1 | TRBV7-3 | . | many | CASSPDPSSYNEQFF | TGTGCCAGCAGTCCGGACCCTTCCTCCTACAATGAGCAGTTCTTC
TRBJ2-3 | TRBV5-1 | . | . | CASSSPASSTDTQYF | TGCGCCAGCAGCTCGCCAGCATCTAGCACAGATACGCAGTATTTT
TRBJ2-1 | TRBV7-2 | . | few | CASSLWGTSNEQFF | TGTGCCAGCAGCTTATGGGGAACCAGCAATGAGCAGTTCTTC
TRBJ2-5 | TRBV4-2 | . | few | CASSQERVTQETQYF | TGTGCCAGCAGCCAAGAGCGGGTTACTCAAGAGACCCAGTACTTC
TRBJ1-4 | TRBV7-2 | . | . | CASSLGRRGEKLFF | TGTGCCAGCAGCCTGGGACGGCGCGGTGAAAAACTGTTTTTT
TRBJ1-2 | TRBV7-8 | . | . | CASSLAVGGVYGYTF | TGTGCCAGCAGCTTAGCCGTAGGAGGTGTTTATGGCTACACCTTC
TRBJ1-2 | TRBV12-3/TRBV12-4 | TRBD1 | . | CASRPSGGRKYGYTF | TGTGCCAGCAGGCCCTCAGGGGGTCGAAAATATGGCTACACCTTC
TRBJ1-2 | TRBV4-1 | . | . | CASSQGPGEDYGYTF | TGCGCCAGCAGCCAAGGGCCAGGGGAAGACTATGGCTACACCTTC
TRBJ2-7 | TRBV6-2/TRBV6-3 | TRBD1 | . | CASSYPDRSYEQYF | TGTGCCAGCAGTTATCCGGACAGGTCCTACGAGCAGTACTTC
TRBJ2-5 | TRBV4-1 | TRBD1 | . | CASSQMDRATGTQYF | TGCGCCAGCAGCCAAATGGACAGGGCAACGGGGACCCAGTACTTC
TRBJ1-1 | TRBV5-1 | . | few | CASSSQAVNTEAFF | TGCGCCAGCAGCTCACAGGCGGTGAACACTGAAGCTTTCTTT
TRBJ2-5 | TRBV7-2 | . | few | CASSSWAHYPETQYF | TGTGCCAGCAGCTCGTGGGCGCACTACCCAGAGACCCAGTACTTC
TRBJ2-3 | TRBV7-9 | . | many | CASSLALSSTDTQYF | TGTGCCAGCAGCTTAGCACTTTCTAGCACAGATACGCAGTATTTT
TRBJ1-3 | TRBV20-1 | . | . | CSARERRMDTIYF | TGCAGTGCTAGAGAAAGGAGGATGGACACCATATATTTT
TRBJ1-5 | TRBV18 | TRBD1 | few | CASSPLGQGYSNQPQHF | TGTGCCAGCTCACCACTTGGACAGGGCTATAGCAATCAGCCCCAGCATTTT
TRBJ2-4 | TRBV5-5 | TRBD1 | . | CASSPQQGRAKNIQYF | TGTGCCAGCAGCCCCCAACAGGGGCGTGCCAAAAACATTCAGTACTTC
TRBJ2-4 | TRBV5-1 | . | . | CASSLGQKNIQYF | TGCGCCAGCAGCTTGGGACAGAAGAACATTCAGTACTTC
TRBJ2-7 | TRBV5-1 | . | many | CASSLLGSYEQYF | TGCGCCAGCAGCTTGTTGGGGTCCTACGAGCAGTACTTC
TRBJ2-7 | TRBV7-2 | . | . | CASSLEPGYEQYF | TGTGCCAGCAGCTTAGAGCCAGGCTACGAGCAGTACTTC
TRBJ1-2 | TRBV6-2/TRBV6-3 | . | . | CASQSGDTSGYTF | TGTGCCAGCCAGTCGGGGGACACGAGTGGCTACACCTTC
TRBJ1-1 | TRBV5-1 | . | . | CASSLLGQTNTEAFF | TGCGCCAGCAGCTTGTTGGGGCAGACGAACACTGAAGCTTTCTTT
TRBJ1-4 | TRBV20-1 | . | . | CSARGPAEKLFF | TGCAGTGCTAGAGGGCCGGCCGAAAAACTGTTTTTT
TRBJ1-1 | TRBV4-1 | . | . | CASSQEAEAFF | TGCGCCAGCAGCCAAGAGGCTGAAGCTTTCTTT
TRBJ2-1 | TRBV7-9 | TRBD2 | . | CASSYRAGAQFF | TGTGCCAGCAGCTACCGAGCGGGAGCCCAGTTCTTC
TRBJ1-2 | TRBV6-5 | . | few | CASRLAVQSYYGYTF | TGTGCCAGCAGGCTCGCCGTACAGTCCTACTATGGCTACACCTTC
TRBJ2-5 | TRBV14 | . | few | CASSQASPGTQYF | TGTGCCAGCAGCCAAGCCAGCCCCGGGACCCAGTACTTC
TRBJ2-5 | TRBV5-6 | . | . | CASSGRGRGETQYF | TGTGCCAGCAGCGGCAGGGGCCGAGGAGAGACCCAGTACTTC
TRBJ2-1 | TRBV28 | . | few | CASGGQYNEQFF | TGTGCCAGCGGAGGCCAATACAATGAGCAGTTCTTC
TRBJ1-6 | TRBV20-1 | . | . | CSAREPGRNSPLHF | TGCAGTGCTAGAGAACCAGGGAGGAATTCACCCCTCCACTTT